Below are 21 T cell receptor beta chains sequenced from a single sample in a study of tumor-infiltrating lymphocytes in primary liver carcinoma. Unsorted whole blood served as the source of blood RNA, and germline DNA was extracted as well. From 400 to 550 ng total RNA, TCR beta cDNA was generated with a primer in the constant region. Investigators got TCR beta libraries out of three nested multiplex PCR rounds, done with slightly modified ARM-PCR. Primers for the first two PCR rounds were TRBV1-TRBV30 forward primers and a C-beta reverse primer (about 11 cycles per round). TCRdb re-called the multiplex PCR reads through MiXCR, storing one row per CDR3 protein. Among 150,000 to 200,000 distinct CDR3 sequences listed, 60% were seen once. Sequencing input: peripheral blood. Every receptor here comes from a man aged 40-49 years with primary liver carcinoma and hepatitis B virus infection.

This clonotype was seen once. A read error may produce the germline difference seen at one junction end. The chain recombines TRBV12-3 or TRBV12-4 with TRBJ2-7; 7 bases agree with TRBD2. This CDR3 has 15 amino acids. The CDR3 region has the DNA TGTGCCAACAGTTTAAGCGGGATTGTCCCCCACGAGCAGTGCTTC. Translated, it gives CANSLSGIVPHEQCF.

This clonotype was seen more than once but under ten times. This rearrangement joins TRBV29-1 to TRBJ2-3; a weak D match, TRBD2 (7 bases). This CDR3 spans 14 amino acids. Germline V gene data show CDR1 as SQVTM and CDR2 as ANQGSEA. Trimming cost V 6 bases and J 9 bases, with 22 bases left between them. DNA of the CDR3: TGCAGCGTGATTGGGGGGGGCTCAGGATGGACGCAGTATTTT. This codes for CSVIGGGSGWTQYF.

The V and J genes are TRBV29-1 and TRBJ2-3; D is uncertain. Germline CDR1 reads SQVTM; CDR2 reads ANQGSEA. This CDR3 is 13 amino acids long. Between the trimmed V and J ends, which lost 8 bases and 5 bases, there was a span of 17 bases. The CDR3 sequence is CSLVVSLGDTQYF. The CDR3 region has the DNA TGCAGCCTTGTGGTGTCTTTGGGAGATACGCAGTATTTT.

This chain joins TRBV6-6 and TRBJ2-1, with TRBD1 identical over 9 bases. The CDR3 has 15 residues. V lost 5 bases, J lost 6 bases, and 8 bases stayed unmatched. Germline CDR1 and CDR2: MNHNY and SVGAGI (reference sequence). Here the CDR3 reads CASSRAGTGSNEQFF. In DNA form, the CDR3 reads TGTGCCAGCAGTCGCGCCGGGACAGGGTCCAATGAGCAGTTCTTC.

This clonotype came up a few times. V usage is TRBV4-1 and J usage is TRBJ2-7, with D possibly being TRBD2 (5 bases). CDR1 and CDR2 from the germline V gene are MGHRA and YSYEKL. Trimming shortened V by 2 bases and J by 0 bases, and 14 bases separated the two germline ends. The CDR3 extends over 16 amino acids. The chain's CDR3 is CASSQRVGISSYEQYF. The DNA for the CDR3 is TGCGCCAGCAGCCAAAGGGTCGGGATAAGCTCCTACGAGCAGTACTTC.

To note about this clonotype: Possible read error: a much larger clone is one base away. The chain joins TRBV11-2 to TRBJ1-1; D may be TRBD1 (6 bases). Germline V lookup: CDR1 SGHAT, CDR2 FQNNGV. CDR3 length equals 15 residues. CDR3 DNA sequence: TGTGCCAACAGCTTGGCAGGGGCCATGAACACTGAAGCTTTCTTT. It translates to CANSLAGAMNTEAFF.

This chain connects TRBV12-3 or TRBV12-4 to TRBJ2-3; 8 nucleotides agree with TRBD2. This CDR3 region has 15 residues. The CDR3, as DNA: TGTACCAACAGTCCCACGACTAGCGGCACAGATACGCAGTATTTT. Amino acid sequence: CTNSPTTSGTDTQYF.

This clonotype was counted ten times or more. The chain carries TRBV5-6 and TRBJ2-7, with no clear D. V lost 2 bases and J lost 0, with 15 bases in between. CDR3 size: 16 residues. Germline CDR1 and CDR2: SGHDT and YYEEEE. DNA for the CDR3: TGTGCCAGCAGCTTCCTGGACGGCTTCAGCTCCTACGAGCAGTACTTC. Its translation is CASSFLDGFSSYEQYF.

A word on this clonotype: A read error is possible here, since a much larger clone lies one base away. The chain has TRBV29-1 and TRBJ2-3; weak D call: TRBD1 (5 bases). CDR1 and CDR2 (germline): SQVTM, ANQGSEA. Trimming cost V 4 bases and J 2 bases, with 19 bases left between them. The CDR3 totals 16 residues. This CDR3 reads CSVGDRLKTVTDTQYF. DNA of the CDR3: TGCAGCGTTGGAGATCGGCTTAAGACAGTCACAGATACGCAGTATTTT.

A word on this clonotype: This likely comes from a read error, as the CDR3 has no conserved phenylalanine or tryptophan at its end. The chain has TRBV11-3 and TRBJ2-5; 7 bases map to TRBD1. The CDR3 length is 14 residues. In germline, CDR1 is SGHNT, CDR2 YENEEA. The V segment lost 5 bases and the J segment 8 bases; nucleotides outside the gene matches: 11. In DNA, the CDR3 is TGTGCCAGCAGCCCCGGGACAGCGCACGGTACCCAGTACCTT. Translated: CASSPGTAHGTQYL.

The CDR3 here is CASSYSYRVIEQYF. The CDR3 nucleotides read TGTGCCAGCAGTTACTCTTACAGGGTAATCGAGCAGTACTTC. The gene calls are TRBV6-6 and TRBJ2-1; possible D gene TRBD1, 6 bases. The J call may not be correct, given that the DNA end is closer to TRBJ2-7. CDR3 length: 14 amino acids. CDR1 is MNHNY and CDR2 is SVGAGI in the germline V gene (reference sequence).

The chain couples TRBV5-6 to TRBJ2-7; possibly TRBD2 for D (5 bases). V gave up 9 bases and J gave up 1 base, with 14 bases separating them. Germline V gene data show CDR1 as SGHDT and CDR2 as YYEEEE. The CDR3 spans 13 residues. The CDR3 sequence: CATSGGQSYEQYF. CDR3 nucleotide sequence: TGTGCCACTAGTGGCGGGCAGTCCTACGAGCAGTACTTC. The complete variable domain, with remaining parts taken from reference TRBV5-6 and TRBJ2-7, reads DAGVTQSPTHLIKTRGQQVTLRCSPKSGHDTVSWYQQALGQGPQFIFQYYEEEERQRGNFPDRFSGHQFPNYSSELNVNALLLGDSALYLCATSGGQSYEQYFGPGTRLTVT.

Notes on this clonotype: A clone one base away is much larger, so this may be a read error. The chain joins TRBV11-1 to TRBJ2-7, with D perhaps assigned TRBD1 or TRBD2 (7 bases each). Per germline, CDR1 SGHAT and CDR2 FQDESV (reference sequence). The length of the CDR3 is 16 residues. Written as DNA, the CDR3 is TGTACCAGCACCCTAGGGAGGGGGCGGTCTGCGAGCGAGCAGTACTTC. It encodes CTSTLGRGRSASEQYF. Supplemented by reference TRBV11-1 and TRBJ2-7, the full variable domain reads EAEVAQSPRYKITEKSQAVAFWCDPISGHATLYWYRQILGQGPELLVQFQDESVVDDSQLPKDRFSAERLKGVDSTLKIQPAELGDSAMYLCTSTLGRGRSASEQYFGPGTRLTVT.

About this clonotype: Given a much more abundant clone one base away, this may be a read error. The rearrangement joins TRBV24-1 to TRBJ2-5; D is perhaps TRBD2 (6 bases). With 2 bases removed from V and 3 bases from J, the gap between germline ends came to 9 bases. Germline CDR1 reads KGHDR; CDR2 reads SFDVKD. CDR3 length: 14 amino acids. The DNA for the CDR3 is TGTGCCACCAGTGATTGGGGGACTGAAGAGACCCAGTACTTC. Protein product: CATSDWGTEETQYF.

This rearrangement joins TRBV11-2 to TRBJ2-7; D perhaps matches TRBD1 (5 bases). CDR3 size: 12 residues. CDR1 is SGHAT, CDR2 FQNNGV, per germline. The V end lost 7 bases, the J end lost 9 bases, and 16 bases lay between the germline ends. Written as DNA, the CDR3 is TGTGCCAGCAACCAGGGCATGGGCGGGCAGTACTTC. Translating it yields CASNQGMGGQYF. The full variable domain, its missing parts supplied by reference TRBV11-2 and TRBJ2-7, is EAGVAQSPRYKIIEKRQSVAFWCNPISGHATLYWYQQILGQGPKLLIQFQNNGVVDDSQLPKDRFSAERLKGVDSTLKIQPAKLEDSAVYLCASNQGMGGQYFGPGTRLTVT.

The chain combines TRBV6-5 with TRBJ2-2; no reliable D call. Trimming cost V 2 bases and J 7 bases, with 5 bases left between them. The CDR3 runs to 12 residues. Germline V gene lookup returns CDR1 MNHEY and CDR2 SVGAGI. Written as DNA, the CDR3 is TGTGCCAGCAGTTACGATAGCGGGGAGCTGTTTTTT. Protein product: CASSYDSGELFF.

As concerns this clonotype: A much larger clone is a single base away; this may be a read error. The V call is TRBV29-1, the J call TRBJ1-2, with 7 bases fitting TRBD1. Per germline, CDR1 SQVTM and CDR2 ANQGSEA. This CDR3 is 13 amino acids long. Trimming removed 7 bases from V and 3 bases from J; junction bases left unmatched: 8. The CDR3 bases are TGCAGCGCCCTAATGACAGGGTACTATGGCTACACCTTC. The encoded protein is CSALMTGYYGYTF.

Of note for this clonotype: A much larger clone lies a single base off, so this may be a read error. The rearrangement uses TRBV11-2 and TRBJ2-3; 8 bases are shared with TRBD2. The CDR3 has 13 amino acids. CDR1 is SGHAT and CDR2 is FQNNGV in the germline V gene. The CDR3: CASRRGGTDMQYF. CDR3 DNA sequence: TGTGCCAGCAGACGGGGGGGCACAGATATGCAGTATTTT.

Points on this clonotype: A read error may be the cause here, since a much bigger clone is one base away. This is likely a read error, given that the CDR3 carries no conserved phenylalanine or tryptophan at its end. The chain has TRBV11-2 and TRBJ1-5; D is unresolved. Per germline, CDR1 SGHAT and CDR2 FQNNGV. The CDR3 spans 13 residues. V was trimmed by 0 bases and J by 12 bases, leaving 12 bases between them. For the CDR3, the DNA is TGTGCCAGCAGCTTAGATCATACAGTAAGCCAGCATCTT. Its protein is CASSLDHTVSQHL.

This clonotype was counted between two and nine times. The chain combines TRBV12-3 or TRBV12-4 with TRBJ2-7; 7 bases are shared with TRBD1. The length of the CDR3 is 13 residues. V lost 6 bases and J lost 7; bases outside the gene matches: 9. The chain's CDR3 is CASSTGQDGEQYF. The CDR3 DNA is TGTGCCAGCAGCACAGGACAGGACGGGGAGCAGTACTTC.

As concerns this clonotype: The conserved closing phenylalanine or tryptophan is absent in this CDR3, likely reflecting a read error. The chain carries TRBV11-2 and TRBJ2-3; D unresolved. CDR3 length: 14 residues. Germline loops: CDR1 SGHAT, CDR2 FQNNGV. Written as DNA, the CDR3 is TGTGCTAGCAGCCCAGCCTACTCCACAGATACTCAGTATTCT. Protein: CASSPAYSTDTQYS.